The T cell receptor (beta chain) described here comes from a study of PD-L1 blockade in urothelial cancer (dated by TCRdb to about 2017). Context from the whole study: Therapy was started in about 2014 for all patients, and atezolizumab 1,200 mg was administered intravenously every 3 weeks. Twenty-five of 29 patients were identified as males with urothelial cancer of bladder origin, and a prior smoking history was reported by 18 of 29 patients. An ECOG performance status of 0 or 1 was recorded for the patients, and 0 to 3 prior chemotherapy regimens had been received by the patients. Blood samples were analyzed at 3 weeks after treatment start (second dose) and at 6 weeks after treatment start. Blood samples gave a median of about 150,000 T cells and tens of thousands of unique TCRs, with a median clonality of roughly 0.081. Somatic, immune and clinical correlates of response to PD-L1 blockade with atezolizumab in urothelial cancer were the focus of an exploratory multi-omic analysis. Pretreatment tumor samples, along with matched peripheral blood collected serially before and after atezolizumab treatment, underwent TCR sequencing. Durable clinical benefit meant progression-free survival longer than 6 months, and TCR features were also tested against progression-free and overall survival. In the same patients, whole exome sequencing and RNA sequencing of pretreatment tumors were performed in addition to TCR sequencing. Durable clinical benefit was achieved by nine patients but not by the remaining 20. Pretreatment blood TCR-seq was available for about 28 patients, at least one posttreatment blood collection was obtained for around 24 patients, and tumor TCR-seq was available for around 24 patients.

Study-wide conclusions, independent of this receptor: Among patients with durable benefit, tumor-associated TCR clones showed greater expansion in peripheral blood 3 weeks after treatment started (n ≈ 22, p = 0.022). Small sample size (n of about 30) and many exploratory analyses mean the results are intended to be hypothesis-generating. Improved progression-free and overall survival was found to be associated with pretreatment peripheral blood TCR clonality below the median.

The intended sense of this specimen's time point label: pretreatment peripheral blood. The cohort included about 27 patients with locally advanced or metastatic urothelial carcinoma who were treated at Memorial Sloan Kettering on a trial protocol. Peripheral blood mononuclear cells were collected pretreatment and during treatment, with between 1 and 8 total time points obtained per patient. The Qiagen DNeasy Blood extraction kit was used to purify genomic DNA from total PBMCs and from tumor samples. PBMCs were collected pretreatment and during treatment, and were isolated and stored as previously described. In its sample, this clone was seen once. No antigen is known for it. No per-base quality is available; no much larger clone lies one base away. Synthetic TCR analog templates were spiked into each PCR to estimate absolute template abundance from read counts. TCRbeta CDR3 regions were amplified from genomic DNA with bias-controlled V and J gene primers using the immunoSEQ assay. Sequencing of rearranged TCRbeta segments was performed at approximately 20X coverage. The paper's processing steps were these. Sequencing errors were corrected by clustering and CDR3s were annotated against IMGT to assign V, D and J genes. Out-of-frame and stop-codon sequences were excluded, and only productive TCRbeta rearrangements were used in downstream analyses. Clonality was computed as one minus Shannon entropy normalized by the log of the number of unique productive sequences. Clones differing between time points or between blood and tumor were identified by Fisher's exact test with Benjamini-Hochberg correction at adjusted p below 0.01. Here the immuneACCESS table is served through TCRdb, limited to in-frame sequences with V and J called. Missing clones are a known gap in these copies; in checked studies unresolved V genes cover under half, and the rest lacks a known reason. Clone size and the V and J calls come from that table; the DNA yielded D and trimming. In all, the sample holds 85,000 to 95,000 clones, and almost 90% of those were seen once. Of the sample, about 1.7% is held by the ten largest clones.

Its CDR3 holds 12 amino acids, cysteine through phenylalanine. The CDR3 DNA has 36 bases and is translated from base 1. The trim is 7 bases for V and 0 bases for J, with a gap of 7 bases between the germline ends. Via the germline V gene (reference sequence), CDR1 is GTSNPN and CDR2 SVGIG. The sequence is built from TRBV30 and TRBJ1-5, with the D gene not clear enough to name. The sequence derives from a man between 60 and 75 years old with urothelial cancer. The source material was PBMCs, sampled around atezolizumab (anti-PD-L1) treatment. The DNA reads as follows: TGTGCCTTGGACTATAGCAATCAGCCCCAGCATTTT. The encoded protein is CALDYSNQPQHF.